This record looks at one TCR beta chain sequence and its context. These data come from a study of blood T cell repertoires in COVID-19. The protocol was immunoSEQ multiplex PCR, while the TCRdb copy is restricted to in-frame clones and leaves out a portion. Among 150,000 to 200,000 clones listed, about 88% were seen once. Per the germline V gene, CDR1 is LGHNA and CDR2 is YNFKEQ. The CDR3 has 20 residues. V dropped 2 bases and J dropped 0; count of bases not matched to a gene: 11. This TCR was recovered from a woman older than 75 in a cohort sampled during active or convalescent COVID-19. The chain uses TRBV4-2 and TRBJ2-1; TRBD2 matches at 12 bases. Specimen: peripheral blood. The CDR3 DNA reads TGTGCCAGCAGCCAACCAACCCGCTCGACTAGCGGGAGCTCCTACAATGAGCAGTTCTTC. Protein sequence: CASSQPTRSTSGSSYNEQFF.